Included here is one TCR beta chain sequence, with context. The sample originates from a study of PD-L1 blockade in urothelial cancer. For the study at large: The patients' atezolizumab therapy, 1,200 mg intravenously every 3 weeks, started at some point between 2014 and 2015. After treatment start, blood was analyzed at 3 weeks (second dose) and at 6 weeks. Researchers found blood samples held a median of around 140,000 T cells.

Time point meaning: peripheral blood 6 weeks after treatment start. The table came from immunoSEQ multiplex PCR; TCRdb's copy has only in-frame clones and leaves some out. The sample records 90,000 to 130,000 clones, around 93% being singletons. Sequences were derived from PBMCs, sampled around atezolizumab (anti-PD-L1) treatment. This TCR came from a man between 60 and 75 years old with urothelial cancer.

The CDR3, as DNA: TGTGCCTGGAGTGTACCCGCGAATGGTAACTATGGCTACACCTTC. It encodes CAWSVPANGNYGYTF. The chain links TRBV30 to TRBJ1-2; D call uncertain. The CDR3 is 15 residues long. Germline V gene sequence: CDR1 GTSNPN, CDR2 SVGIG (reference sequence). V lost 0 bases to trimming and J lost 1 base, with 12 bases between them.